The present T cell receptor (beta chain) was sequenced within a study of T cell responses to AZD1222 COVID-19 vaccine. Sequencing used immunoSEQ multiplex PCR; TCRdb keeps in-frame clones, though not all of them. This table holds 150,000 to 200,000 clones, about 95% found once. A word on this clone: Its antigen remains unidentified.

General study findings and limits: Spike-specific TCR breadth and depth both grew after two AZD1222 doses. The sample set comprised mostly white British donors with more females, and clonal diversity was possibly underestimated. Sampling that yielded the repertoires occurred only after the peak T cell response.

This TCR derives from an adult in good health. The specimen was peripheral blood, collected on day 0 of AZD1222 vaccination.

CDR3 region: CASSPREWPNEQFF. The CDR3 DNA sequence: TGTGCCAGCAGCCCCCGGGAGTGGCCCAATGAGCAGTTCTTC. The J gene is TRBJ2-1, the V gene TRBV11-3; TRBD2 is a possible D gene (6 bases). The V and J ends lost 5 bases and 6 bases respectively, with 14 bases between them. The CDR3 is 14 amino acids. Germline loops: CDR1 SGHNT, CDR2 YENEEA.